A selection of T cell receptor beta chains follows, all from one sample in a study of T cells in Graves' hyperthyroidism and ophthalmopathy. MiXCR was run by TCRdb on the multiplex PCR reads, yielding one entry per CDR3 protein. The table shows approximately 640,000 distinct CDR3 sequences, with roughly 17% occurring only once. The sequencing input was blood. These receptors all come from a man aged 45 to 65 with Graves' hyperthyroidism. The CDR3 runs from the conserved cysteine through the conserved F or W. D genes are given only for firm matches. The size field is filled for only some rows; it gives once, few, many or a size class.

TRBJ2-2,.,TRBV12-3/TRBV12-4,many,TGTGCCAGCAGCTCCGGGGGCGCCAGTATCGGGGAGCTGTTTTTT,CASSSGGASIGELFF
TRBJ1-3,.,TRBV20-1,few,TGCAGTGCTAGAGATGATTACACCATATATTTT,CSARDDYTIYF
TRBJ1-5,.,TRBV28,.,TGTGCCAGCAGTTTAATCGGCCAGCCCAATCAGCCCCAGCATTTT,CASSLIGQPNQPQHF
TRBJ2-7,TRBD2,TRBV28,many,TGTGCCAGCAGTTCGACCGGGACTAGCCCCTACGAGCAGTACTTC,CASSSTGTSPYEQYF
TRBJ1-4,.,TRBV10-3,many,TGTGCCATCAGTGAACAACCTGAAAAACTGTTTTTT,CAISEQPEKLFF
TRBJ2-7,TRBD2,TRBV6-1,many,TGTGCCAGCAGTCCTCGGACTAGCGGCCTTGGAGAGCAGTACTTC,CASSPRTSGLGEQYF
TRBJ2-7,.,TRBV28,.,TGTGCCAGCAGTCCCCGGGTCTCTCCCTACGAGCAGTACTTC,CASSPRVSPYEQYF
TRBJ2-1,.,TRBV12-3/TRBV12-4,few,TGTGCCAGCAGTGTCGCTTTGCGGAGGTACAATGAGCAGTTCTTC,CASSVALRRYNEQFF
TRBJ2-1,.,TRBV19,.,TGTGCCAGTAGTATCGGCCTATCGAATGAGCAGTTCTTC,CASSIGLSNEQFF
TRBJ1-1,.,TRBV3-1,.,TGTGCCAGCAGCCACCCGGGACAAGTCACTGAAGCTTTCTTT,CASSHPGQVTEAFF
TRBJ2-7,TRBD2,TRBV27,few,TGTGCCAGCAGTTTTTGGCGGGAGACCTCCTACGAGCAGTACTTC,CASSFWRETSYEQYF
TRBJ2-1,.,TRBV28,.,TGTGCCAGCAGGCATGACTTGGCTCTGAGCTCCTACAATGAGCAGTTCTTC,CASRHDLALSSYNEQFF
TRBJ2-7,.,TRBV5-8,.,TGTGCCAGCAGCTTGAGAGACACCCACTACGAGCAGTACTTC,CASSLRDTHYEQYF
TRBJ2-1,TRBD2,TRBV20-1,many,TGCAGTGCTAGTCCACTAGCGGGAGGCCCAGGGGGTGAGCAGTTCTTC,CSASPLAGGPGGEQFF
TRBJ2-3,.,TRBV5-1,many,TGCGCCAGCAGCTCGACGGTGGGATTCGGCACAGATACGCAGTATTTT,CASSSTVGFGTDTQYF
TRBJ2-1,TRBD1,TRBV27,many,TGTGCCAGCAGTCTACTCGGACAGGTTGAGCAGTTCTTC,CASSLLGQVEQFF
TRBJ1-1,.,TRBV7-9,.,TGTGCCAGCAGCTTCTCGGGGGCGCGGGCGGGGAACACTGAAGCTTTCTTT,CASSFSGARAGNTEAFF
TRBJ2-7,.,TRBV10-2,many,TGCGCCAGCAGTGCGGTAGGGGAGCAGTACTTC,CASSAVGEQYF
TRBJ2-2,TRBD2,TRBV10-3,.,TGTGCCATCAGTGACTTCGGACTAGCGGGAAGGGAAACCGGGGAGCTGTTTTTT,CAISDFGLAGRETGELFF
TRBJ2-3,TRBD2,TRBV6-5,many,TGTGCCAGCAGTTACTCAGGACTAGCGACAGATACGCAGTATTTT,CASSYSGLATDTQYF